This T cell receptor beta chain is drawn from a study of PD-L1 blockade in urothelial cancer. Overall study: Blood samples had a median of 141,255 T cells.

In its sample, this clone was seen a few times. Germline V gene lookup returns CDR1 SGHRS and CDR2 YFSETQ. The CDR3 extends over 16 amino acids. V lost 0 bases and J lost 5; bases outside the gene matches: 7. Time point reported: pretreatment peripheral blood. For each patient, 1 to 8 samples were obtained, pretreatment and on-treatment. The method was immunoSEQ multiplex PCR; TCRdb's version includes in-frame clones alone and lacks a portion of them. The profile shows 87,000 or so clones, less than 90% of them singletons. The chain combines TRBV5-1 with TRBJ2-3; 9 bases are shared with TRBD2. The sample in question was PBMCs, obtained around atezolizumab (anti-PD-L1) treatment. This TCR derives from a man aged 60-69 years with urothelial cancer. The chain's CDR3 is CASSLGASGMGDTQYF. Here the CDR3 DNA reads TGCGCCAGCAGCTTGGGAGCTAGCGGGATGGGAGATACGCAGTATTTT.